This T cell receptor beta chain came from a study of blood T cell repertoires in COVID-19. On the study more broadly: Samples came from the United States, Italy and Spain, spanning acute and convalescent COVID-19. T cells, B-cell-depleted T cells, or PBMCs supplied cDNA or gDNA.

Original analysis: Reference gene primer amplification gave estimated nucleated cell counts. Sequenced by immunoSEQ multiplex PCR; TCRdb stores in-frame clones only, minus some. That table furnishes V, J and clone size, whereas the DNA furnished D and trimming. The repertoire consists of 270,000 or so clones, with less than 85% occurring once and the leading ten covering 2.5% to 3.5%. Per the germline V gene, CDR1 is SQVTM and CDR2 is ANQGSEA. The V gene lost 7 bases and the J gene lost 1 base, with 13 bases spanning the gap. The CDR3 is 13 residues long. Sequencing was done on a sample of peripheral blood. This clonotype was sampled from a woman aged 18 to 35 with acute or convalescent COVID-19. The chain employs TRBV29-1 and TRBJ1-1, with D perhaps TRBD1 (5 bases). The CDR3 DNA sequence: TGCAGCGGGCGGGGACGTTCGAACACTGAAGCTTTCTTT. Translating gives CSGRGRSNTEAFF. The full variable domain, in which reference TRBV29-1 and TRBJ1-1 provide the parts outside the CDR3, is SAVISQKPSRDICQRGTSLTIQCQVDSQVTMMFWYRQQPGQSLTLIATANQGSEATYESGFVIDKFPISRPNLTFSTLTVSNMSPEDSSIYLCSGRGRSNTEAFFGQGTRLTVV.